A selection of T cell receptor beta chains follows, all from one sample in a study of blood T cell repertoires in COVID-19. Produced via immunoSEQ multiplex PCR; TCRdb's table is partial and in-frame only. The profile shows some 380,000 clones, approximately 86% of them singletons. The sample taken for sequencing was PBMCs or T cells enriched from blood (not recorded which). The receptor source for this set is a woman in her thirties or forties with acute COVID-19. Each CDR3 is given with its conserved first and last residue. D genes are given only for firm matches. Expanded clones get a size class; other rows say once, few or many, or leave the size out.

>TRBV2|.|TRBJ1-6|.
TGTGCCAGCAGCAGGGCACCGAATTCACCCCTCCACTTT
CASSRAPNSPLHF
>TRBV5-1|TRBD1|TRBJ1-2|.
TGCGCCAGCAGTCTCGGGACAGGGGGGTTTGGCTACACCTTC
CASSLGTGGFGYTF
>TRBV3-1/TRBV3-2|TRBD1|TRBJ2-4|.
TGTGCCAGCAGCCTCAGGACAGGGTTGAACATTCAGTACTTC
CASSLRTGLNIQYF
>TRBV10-3|TRBD1|TRBJ2-3|.
TGTGCCATCAGCCAGACAGGGGCGTCAGATACGCAGTATTTT
CAISQTGASDTQYF
>TRBV11-3|.|TRBJ2-3|.
TGTGCCAGCAGCTTAGATCAGGGATCCGATACGCAGTATTTT
CASSLDQGSDTQYF
>TRBV9|TRBD1|TRBJ1-3|.
TGTGCCAGCAGTGACAGGGGAATCTCTGGAAACACCATATATTTT
CASSDRGISGNTIYF
>TRBV5-1|TRBD1|TRBJ1-1|.
TGCGCCAGCAGTCGCGACAGGGGGAACACTGAAGCTTTCTTT
CASSRDRGNTEAFF
>TRBV30|TRBD1|TRBJ1-5|.
TGTGCCTGGAGTGATTGGAGACAGGGCTCGAATCAGCCCCAGCATTTT
CAWSDWRQGSNQPQHF
>TRBV12-3/TRBV12-4|.|TRBJ2-7|.
TGTGCCAGCAGTTCTCTAGGTATCTACGAGCAGTACTTC
CASSSLGIYEQYF
>TRBV24-1|.|TRBJ2-7|once
TGTGCCACCAGTGAGGCGGAAACCTACGAGCAGTACTTC
CATSEAETYEQYF
>TRBV2|TRBD2|TRBJ2-7|few
TGTGCCACCCTACTAGCGGGTGACAGCTCCTACGAGCAGTACTTC
CATLLAGDSSYEQYF
>TRBV19|.|TRBJ1-2|.
TGTGCCAGTAGTATAGATCCCAGGGCTAGAAACCATGGCTACACCTTC
CASSIDPRARNHGYTF